The 2 T cell receptor beta chains given below trace back to one sample, sequenced in a study of tumor-infiltrating lymphocytes in primary liver carcinoma (dated by TCRdb to about 2017). Blood RNA was extracted from unsorted whole blood using TRIzol reagent, and germline DNA was obtained with the DNeasy Blood & Tissue kit. The reads were generated on an Illumina HiSeq 2500. Starting from around 500 ng total RNA, TCRbeta-specific cDNA was produced by reverse transcription with a constant-region primer and ProtoScript II reverse transcriptase. The TCRbeta libraries were prepared through three rounds of nested multiplex PCR following a slightly modified ARM-PCR procedure. Multiplex TRBV1-TRBV30 forward primers and a Cbeta reverse primer were used in the first two PCR rounds, each of which was run for approximately 10 cycles. TCRdb reprocessed the public reads (quality trimming at Q25 with fastp, clone calling with MiXCR) and kept in-frame beta chains. Rows with a matching CDR3 protein are joined into one entry that keeps the most common DNA and genes. This sample has 310,000 or so distinct CDR3 sequences in its table, and roughly three fifths of those were observed once. Over 15% of the sample rests with the top ten.

Sequencing used peripheral blood. The origin of the receptors is a woman aged 25 to 39 with primary liver carcinoma and hepatitis B virus infection.

This clonotype was detected a few times. J is TRBJ2-3 and V is TRBV6-2 or TRBV6-3; 8 bases are shared with TRBD1. The CDR3 length is 20 residues. J was trimmed by 0 bases and V by 4 bases; bases with no gene match: 18. Germline lookup yields CDR1 MNHEY and CDR2 SVGEGT. The CDR3 DNA is TGTGCCAGCAGTTCCCTCCGACAAACCCGCGGACAGGGTAGCACAGATACGCAGTATTTT. As protein: CASSSLRQTRGQGSTDTQYF.

This clonotype has a handful of counts. This could be a read error, since a much larger clone is one nucleotide away. The chain employs TRBV12-3 or TRBV12-4 and TRBJ2-5, with D possibly being TRBD2 (5 bases). The CDR3 length is 14 residues. The CDR3 DNA reads TGTGCCAGCAGTTTTAACTCCTTCGGGGAGATCCAGTACTTC. Amino acids: CASSFNSFGEIQYF.